A selection of T cell receptor beta chains follows, all from one sample in a study of vaccination and CD4 T cells after COVID-19. For these receptors, no antigen is known. TCRdb recomputed calls from the PCR reads with MiXCR, one row per CDR3 protein. The sample consists of 13,000 or so distinct CDR3 sequences, approximately 60% of them appearing once. Specimen: CD4+ T cells from blood, cultured in vitro. These TCRs come from a human donor who had recovered from COVID-19. The CDR3 runs from the conserved cysteine through the conserved F or W. Fields, in order: clone size, D gene, J gene, V gene, CDR3 protein, CDR3 DNA. D genes are given only for firm matches. Clone sizes are given selectively: once, few, many, or a class where the clone is expanded.

- | TRBD2 | TRBJ2-2 | TRBV30 | CASLAGGNTGELFF | TGTGCCTCCCTAGCGGGAGGTAACACCGGGGAGCTGTTTTTT
- | - | TRBJ1-4 | TRBV28 | CASKRTDLNEKLFF | TGTGCCAGCAAGCGGACAGACTTAAATGAAAAACTGTTTTTT
- | - | TRBJ1-5 | TRBV6-2/TRBV6-3 | CASSLGNQPQHF | TGTGCCAGCAGTCTCGGGAATCAGCCCCAGCATTTT
- | TRBD1 | TRBJ2-7 | TRBV19 | CASSISGTGDLGTYEQYF | TGTGCCAGTAGTATCTCCGGGACAGGGGATCTTGGGACCTACGAGCAGTACTTC
- | - | TRBJ2-3 | TRBV20-1 | CSAFWGAGDTQYF | TGCAGTGCATTTTGGGGGGCCGGAGATACGCAGTATTTT
- | - | TRBJ2-7 | TRBV5-5 | CASSFQGTPYEQYF | TGTGCCAGCAGCTTCCAGGGCACCCCCTACGAGCAGTACTTC
- | - | TRBJ2-5 | TRBV7-6 | CASSLGRTQETQYF | TGTGCCAGCAGCTTAGGGCGGACTCAAGAGACCCAGTACTTC
- | - | TRBJ1-5 | TRBV20-1 | CSAMGGGRMDQPQHF | TGCAGTGCCATGGGTGGGGGACGGATGGATCAGCCCCAGCATTTT
few | TRBD1 | TRBJ1-1 | TRBV7-6 | CASSSRQGANTEAFF | TGTGCCAGCAGCTCTCGACAGGGGGCGAACACTGAAGCTTTCTTT
- | TRBD1 | TRBJ1-6 | TRBV7-2 | CASSLQGTGNSPLHF | TGTGCCAGCAGCTTACAGGGGACAGGAAATTCACCCCTCCACTTT
few | - | TRBJ1-5 | TRBV7-9 | CASSLQGIGPQHF | TGTGCCAGCAGCTTACAGGGGATCGGGCCCCAGCATTTT
medium-sized | - | TRBJ2-5 | TRBV6-2/TRBV6-3 | CASSRAPEVETQYF | TGTGCCAGCAGCCGTGCACCGGAGGTGGAGACCCAGTACTTC
- | TRBD1 | TRBJ1-5 | TRBV19 | CASSILGRGLNQPQHF | TGTGCCAGTAGTATACTGGGCAGGGGGTTAAATCAGCCCCAGCATTTT
- | TRBD1 | TRBJ1-6 | TRBV2 | CASSDFGQGESPLHF | TGTGCCAGCAGTGATTTCGGACAGGGAGAGTCACCCCTCCACTTT
few | - | TRBJ1-1 | TRBV5-8 | CASSLATQTTEAFF | TGTGCCAGCAGCTTGGCTACACAAACCACTGAAGCTTTCTTT
- | TRBD1 | TRBJ2-2 | TRBV25-1 | CASSEDRDTGELFF | TGTGCCAGCAGTGAGGACAGGGACACCGGGGAGCTGTTTTTT